This TCR beta chain came from a study of patients and donors after allogeneic stem cell transplantation. V gave up 6 bases and J gave up 2 bases, with 10 bases separating them. The CDR3 is 13 amino acids. TCRdb re-called the RT-PCR reads with MiXCR, one entry per CDR3 protein. The sample yields under 200,000 distinct CDR3 sequences, approximately 28% seen once. The sample consisted of blood, either unsorted or a sorted T cell fraction (not recorded which). The receptor comes from a human donor who was either an allogeneic HSCT recipient or a stem cell or donor lymphocyte infusion donor (not recorded which). It is not recorded whose cells these are; they may come from a transplant donor. The chain recombines TRBV12-3 or TRBV12-4 with TRBJ1-2, with D maybe TRBD1 (5 bases). CDR3 residues: CASRTGSNYGYTF. CDR3 nucleotide sequence: TGTGCCAGCAGAACAGGCTCAAACTATGGCTACACCTTC.